What follows are 28 T cell receptor beta chains derived from one specimen sequenced in a study of T cell repertoires in cytomegalovirus infection. These receptors' targets are unknown. Each CDR3 protein is one row after TCRdb ran MiXCR on the reads. This table has about 89,000 distinct CDR3 sequences, around 28% appearing once. This sample comprised CD8+ T cells from cultured PBMCs, obtained from culture after CMV antigen stimulation. The receptors originated from a human donor in good health (CMV status not recorded). Some clones in this sample may be carry-over from other donors' samples.

The chain uses TRBV5-4 and TRBJ2-1; TRBD2 matches at 8 bases. The CDR3 consists of 12 residues. V trimming: 6 bases; J trimming: 10 bases; junction bases outside the gene matches: 6. Germline loops: CDR1 SGHNT, CDR2 YYREEE (reference sequence). The DNA of the CDR3 is TGTGCCAGCACGAGCGGGGGTAGGGAGCAGTTCTTC. It yields the protein CASTSGGREQFF.

This clonotype was counted ten times or more. The gene calls are TRBV6-5 and TRBJ1-2, with 7 bases that match TRBD1. Unmatched junction bases numbered 2, after V lost 0 bases and J lost 4 bases. This CDR3 region has 14 residues. CDR1 and CDR2 (germline): MNHEY, SVGAGI. Here the CDR3 reads CASSYSGDSYGYTF. The CDR3, as DNA: TGTGCCAGCAGTTACTCCGGGGACAGCTATGGCTACACCTTC.

V gene TRBV7-3 combines with J gene TRBJ2-7; possibly TRBD1 or TRBD2 for D (5 bases each). Germline-derived CDR1 and CDR2 are SGHTA and FQGTGA. Deletions cut 1 base from V and 7 bases from J, with 8 bases between. CDR3 length: 12 residues. Written as DNA, the CDR3 is TGTGCCAGCAGCTTAATTGGGGGTGAGCAGTACTTC. The encoded protein is CASSLIGGEQYF.

The sample holds a few counts of this clonotype. The chain carries TRBV6-1 and TRBJ2-5; 8 positions match TRBD1. Trimming took 6 bases from V and 5 from J; bases not matched to a gene: 11. Germline CDR1 and CDR2: MNHNS and SASEGT. The CDR3 spans 15 residues. The CDR3: CASRPDRGVAETQYF. The DNA of the CDR3 is TGTGCCAGCAGGCCAGACAGGGGAGTTGCTGAGACCCAGTACTTC.

The V gene is TRBV19, the J gene TRBJ2-1; D is unclear. V was shortened by 6 bases and J by 0 bases, with 6 bases between the two germline ends. Germline values: CDR1 LNHDA, CDR2 SQIVND (reference sequence). CDR3 length equals 13 residues. The CDR3 coding sequence is TGTGCCAGTAGCCGGTACTCCTACAATGAGCAGTTCTTC. It yields the protein CASSRYSYNEQFF.

This clonotype was counted at least ten times. This chain uses TRBV28 with TRBJ2-7, with D tentatively TRBD1 (6 bases). V dropped 2 bases and J dropped 0 bases, with 8 bases sitting between them. CDR1 is MDHEN, CDR2 SYDVKM, per germline. The CDR3 has 14 amino acids. This CDR3 is CASSLTGSSYEQYF. Written as DNA, the CDR3 is TGTGCCAGCAGTTTAACAGGGAGCTCCTACGAGCAGTACTTC. Full variable domain (remainder filled in from reference TRBV28 and TRBJ2-7): DVKVTQSSRYLVKRTGEKVFLECVQDMDHENMFWYRQDPGLGLRLIYFSYDVKMKEKGDIPEGYSVSREKKERFSLILESASTNQTSMYLCASSLTGSSYEQYFGPGTRLTVT.

The gene calls are TRBV4-2 and TRBJ1-5, with a weak D call TRBD1 (6 bases). The CDR3 extends over 16 amino acids. V was pared by 0 bases and J by 6 bases, with 15 bases between. The germline V gene encodes CDR1 LGHNA and CDR2 YNFKEQ. The CDR3 region is CASSQEIGDMVQPQHF. CDR3 DNA sequence: TGTGCCAGCAGCCAAGAAATAGGGGACATGGTTCAGCCCCAGCATTTT.

This clonotype was seen repeatedly, ten times or more. The chain has TRBV28 and TRBJ2-7, with TRBD2 as a possible D gene (6 bases). Germline loops: CDR1 MDHEN, CDR2 SYDVKM. V lost 6 bases and J lost 3, with 12 bases in between. The CDR3 covers 13 residues. The CDR3 protein is CASSPGTLYEQYF. CDR3 DNA: TGTGCCAGCAGCCCGGGGACTCTCTACGAGCAGTACTTC.

The chain carries TRBV20-1 and TRBJ2-1; D perhaps matches TRBD2 (6 bases). Germline V gives CDR1 DFQATT, CDR2 SNEGSKA (reference sequence). This CDR3 spans 12 amino acids. V shed 6 bases and J shed 8 bases, with 14 bases lying between them. CDR3 DNA sequence: TGCAGTGCCACCCGGGGGAACGATGAGCAGTTCTTC. This translates into CSATRGNDEQFF.

There are a few counts of this clonotype. The chain has TRBV20-1 and TRBJ2-1; TRBD1 matches 8 bases. Germline CDR1 reads DFQATT; CDR2 reads SNEGSKA (reference sequence). This CDR3 has 17 residues. V lost 3 bases and J lost 1; bases outside the gene matches: 11. CDR3 DNA sequence: TGCAGTGCTAGTCGCTTTCAGGGGGCCGATTCCTACAATGAGCAGTTCTTC. This codes for CSASRFQGADSYNEQFF.

This clonotype was recorded at least ten times. The chain has TRBV6-6 and TRBJ1-2, with 7 bases that match TRBD1. The germline CDR1 and CDR2 sequences are MNHNY and SVGAGI (reference sequence). After removal of 5 bases from V and 1 base from J, the junction contained 4 bases not matched to a gene. The CDR3 spans 14 residues. The CDR3 spells CASSHRGLNYGYTF. The CDR3 DNA reads TGTGCCAGCAGTCACAGGGGTCTTAACTATGGCTACACCTTC.

The chain combines TRBV11-2 with TRBJ2-5, with no clear D. The CDR3 is made up of 14 amino acids. With 2 bases removed from V and 5 bases from J, the gap between germline ends came to 12 bases. Germline assignment: CDR1 SGHAT and CDR2 FQNNGV. CDR3 bases: TGTGCCAGCAGCTTACTATATCCGAGGGAGACCCAGTACTTC. Its protein product is CASSLLYPRETQYF. The variable domain in full, with the rest retrieved from reference TRBV11-2 and TRBJ2-5, is EAGVAQSPRYKIIEKRQSVAFWCNPISGHATLYWYQQILGQGPKLLIQFQNNGVVDDSQLPKDRFSAERLKGVDSTLKIQPAKLEDSAVYLCASSLLYPRETQYFGPGTRLLVL.

The chain has TRBV6-6 and TRBJ1-5; no reliable D call. This CDR3 has 15 residues. The germline gives CDR1 MNHNY, CDR2 SVGAGI (reference sequence). The V gene lost 4 bases and the J gene lost 2 bases, with 12 bases spanning the gap. The CDR3 nucleotides are TGTGCCAGCAGTTCCCAGCCCGGTGGCAATCAGCCCCAGCATTTT. Its protein product is CASSSQPGGNQPQHF.

The chain employs TRBV2 and TRBJ1-5; the D is unclear. The CDR3 contains 14 residues. Germline loops: CDR1 SNHLY, CDR2 FYNNEI. Trimming removed 2 bases at V and 7 bases at J, with 12 bases between. The CDR3 here is CASSEPSSDQPQHF. The CDR3 DNA reads TGTGCCAGCAGTGAACCTAGCTCTGACCAGCCCCAGCATTTT.

On this clonotype: This may be a read error: a much more frequent sequence differs by one nucleotide. The chain combines TRBV7-6 with TRBJ1-1; no clear D. CDR3 length: 12 residues. From germline, CDR1 is SGHVS and CDR2 FNYEAQ. Trimming stripped 6 bases from V and 0 bases from J, with 5 bases between. The CDR3 region has the DNA TGTGCCAGCAGACAGATGAACACTGAAGCTTTCTTT. It encodes CASRQMNTEAFF.

The gene calls are TRBV28 and TRBJ2-3; D assignment may be TRBD1 or TRBD2 (6 bases each). The V end lost 3 bases, the J end lost 2 bases, and 15 bases lay between the germline ends. The CDR3 spans 16 residues. Germline values: CDR1 MDHEN, CDR2 SYDVKM. The DNA of the CDR3 is TGTGCCAGCAGTTTTTCTCCCGGGGGCCACACAGATACGCAGTATTTT. Protein product: CASSFSPGGHTDTQYF.

Here the CDR3 DNA reads TGTGCCAGCTCACCCCTGCAGGGATCCTACGAGCAGTACTTC. Translating gives CASSPLQGSYEQYF. The V call is TRBV18, the J call TRBJ2-7; a possible D gene is TRBD1 (5 bases). Germline loops: CDR1 KGHSH, CDR2 LQKENI. This CDR3 comprises 14 residues. The V end lost 3 bases, the J end lost 1 base, and 10 bases lay between the germline ends. The entire variable domain, with the rest obtained from reference TRBV18 and TRBJ2-7, is as follows: NAGVMQNPRHLVRRRGQEARLRCSPMKGHSHVYWYRQLPEEGLKFMVYLQKENIIDESGMPKERFSAEFPKEGPSILRIQQVVRGDSAAYFCASSPLQGSYEQYFGPGTRLTVT.

The table lists this clonotype with many counts. The V and J genes are TRBV6-5 and TRBJ1-1; weak D call: TRBD1 (6 bases). CDR1 and CDR2 (germline): MNHEY, SVGAGI. V lost 6 bases to trimming and J lost 1 base, with 12 bases between them. CDR3 length equals 14 residues. The CDR3 coding sequence is TGTGCCAGCAGGCAGGGGCGCAGGAACACTGAAGCTTTCTTT. Its translation: CASRQGRRNTEAFF.

There are many counts of this clonotype. The chain has TRBV7-2 and TRBJ2-3; 10 bases map to TRBD2. In germline, CDR1 is SGHTA, CDR2 FQGNSA. With V trimmed by 4 bases and J by 12 bases, 10 bases remained unmatched. This CDR3 has 14 residues. The CDR3 nucleotides are TGTGCCAGCAGCTGGGACATCTCTAGCGGGGGACAGTATTTT. It yields the protein CASSWDISSGGQYF.

The CDR3 here is CASSWTQNSNQPQHF. The CDR3, as DNA: TGTGCCAGCAGCTGGACACAGAATAGCAATCAGCCCCAGCATTTT. The V call is TRBV7-2, the J call TRBJ1-5, with D possibly TRBD1 on 5 matching bases. Germline CDR1 is SGHTA and CDR2 is FQGNSA. Trimming took off 4 bases at V and 0 bases at J, with 10 bases between the two ends. CDR3 size: 15 residues.

The table lists this clonotype with a few counts. This rearrangement joins TRBV7-9 to TRBJ2-2, with unresolved D. The CDR3 sequence is 15 residues long. Germline-derived CDR1 and CDR2 are SEHNR and FQNEAQ (reference sequence). Trimming stripped 5 bases from V and 4 bases from J, with 14 bases between. The CDR3 bases are TGTGCCAGCAGCCGGACCCTGGACGGCACCGGGGAGCTGTTTTTT. Its protein product is CASSRTLDGTGELFF.

This clonotype was picked up a small number of times. This chain uses TRBV13 with TRBJ2-5; D is uncertain. This CDR3 has 14 amino acids. Germline values: CDR1 PRHDT, CDR2 FYEKMQ (reference sequence). The ends were cut back, 1 base at V and 3 bases at J, with 9 bases in the middle. The CDR3 spells CASSLAQPKETQYF. CDR3 DNA: TGTGCCAGCAGCTTAGCCCAACCTAAAGAGACCCAGTACTTC.

This clonotype has at least ten counts. V and J are TRBV7-2 and TRBJ2-2; 9 positions match TRBD2. The CDR3 consists of 20 residues. Germline V gives CDR1 SGHTA, CDR2 FQGNSA. The J segment lost 4 bases and the V segment lost 3 bases, leaving 18 bases of the junction unmatched. The CDR3 DNA is TGTGCCAGCAGCTTTAGGGCCACGCGGGGGGGCCAATCAGTCACCGGGGAGCTGTTTTTT. As protein: CASSFRATRGGQSVTGELFF.

This clonotype appeared a few times. The V and J genes are TRBV27 and TRBJ1-1, with D tentatively TRBD1 (5 bases). V was shortened by 0 bases and J by 10 bases, with 12 bases between the two germline ends. This CDR3 contains 13 residues. The germline V gene encodes CDR1 MNHEY and CDR2 SMNVEV (reference sequence). The CDR3 DNA follows: TGTGCCAGCAGTTTATCGAGTTGGGGGGGAGCTTTCTTT. Its translation is CASSLSSWGGAFF.

The V and J genes are TRBV23-1 and TRBJ2-2; no clear D gene. TRBV23-1 is placed among ORFs of uncertain function. The CDR3 is made up of 15 amino acids. The germline V and J ends were trimmed by 3 bases and 4 bases, with 12 bases remaining between them. The CDR3 coding sequence is TGCGCCAGCAGTCACCCTCAGCCCTGCACCGGGGAGCTGTTTTTT. This encodes CASSHPQPCTGELFF.

The chain has TRBV6-5 and TRBJ1-1, with D hard to call. Germline-derived CDR1 and CDR2 are MNHEY and SVGAGI. V was pared by 0 bases and J by 3 bases, with 5 bases between. The CDR3 length is 13 residues. CDR3 region: CASSYSRDTEAFF. In DNA form, the CDR3 reads TGTGCCAGCAGTTACTCTCGGGACACTGAAGCTTTCTTT.

The rearrangement uses TRBV2 and TRBJ2-6; 10 positions match TRBD2. The CDR3 has 17 residues. Germline loops: CDR1 SNHLY, CDR2 FYNNEI. The J segment lost 1 base and the V segment lost 7 bases, leaving 7 bases of the junction unmatched. CDR3 sequence: CASKILAGLSGANVLTF. CDR3 DNA sequence: TGTGCCAGCAAGATACTAGCGGGGCTTTCTGGGGCCAACGTCCTGACTTTC.

This clonotype was observed a handful of times. The V gene is TRBV9, the J gene TRBJ1-6, with D hard to call. Germline loops: CDR1 SGDLS, CDR2 YYNGEE. This CDR3 is 13 amino acids long. V shed 7 bases and J shed 7 bases, with 12 bases lying between them. The CDR3 spells CASSSGVNSPLHF. The CDR3 DNA reads as TGTGCCAGCTCTTCCGGGGTCAATTCACCCCTCCACTTT.